Listed below are T cell receptor beta chains from one sample, sequenced in a study of cytomegalovirus exposure and HLA in healthy donors. Sequenced by immunoSEQ multiplex PCR; TCRdb stores in-frame clones only, minus some. The sample holds 130,000 to 150,000 clones, 80% seen once. The sample consisted of PBMCs. The receptors come from a man aged 40-49 years in good health and CMV-seropositive. CDR3s include the opening cysteine and the closing phenylalanine or tryptophan. The D gene is left open where the match is weak. Not all rows give a size; the values are once, few, many and, for expanded clones, a class.

V gene	clone size	D gene	J gene	CDR3 DNA	CDR3 protein
TRBV2	.	.	TRBJ1-6	TGTGCCAGCAGTGAGTTCCAGGGTCGTAATTCACCCCTCCACTTT	CASSEFQGRNSPLHF
TRBV5-1	.	.	TRBJ2-1	TGCGCCAGCAGCCGGGAATATGAGCAGTTCTTC	CASSREYEQFF
TRBV7-2	.	.	TRBJ1-2	TGTGCCAGCAGCTTCGGAGATAGACAGCCTTTAAACTATGGCTACACCTTC	CASSFGDRQPLNYGYTF
TRBV7-9	.	TRBD1	TRBJ2-2	TGTGCCAGCAGCTTAGTGGCGACAGGGGACACCGGGGAGCTGTTTTTT	CASSLVATGDTGELFF
TRBV7-9	few	.	TRBJ2-4	TGTGCCAGCAGCGGACGGACAGACCCGGACTTC	CASSGRTDPDF
TRBV6-1	.	TRBD1	TRBJ2-4	TGTGCCAGCAACTACGGACAGGGAGGCAAGTACTTC	CASNYGQGGKYF
TRBV6-1	once	.	TRBJ2-5	TGTGCCAGCAGTGAAGGGGTTGTCAGGGCAGACCAAGAGACCCAGTACTTC	CASSEGVVRADQETQYF
TRBV27	.	TRBD2	TRBJ2-7	TGTGCCAGCAGTTTGGGGGAGGGTATTCAGTACTTC	CASSLGEGIQYF
TRBV4-2	once	TRBD1	TRBJ1-5	TGTGCCAGCAGCCAAGATGGAGGGACAGGGGGAGGGTATAGCAATCAGCCCCAGCATTTT	CASSQDGGTGGGYSNQPQHF
TRBV2	few	.	TRBJ2-7	TGTGCCAGCAGCCGACAGGAGAGGTACGAGCAGTACTTC	CASSRQERYEQYF
TRBV28	.	TRBD2	TRBJ2-7	TGTGCCAGCAGTTTATTGCGGGGGGGACTCGAGCAGTACTTC	CASSLLRGGLEQYF
TRBV19	.	TRBD2	TRBJ2-2	TGTGCCAGTAGTTTCCTAGCGGGCCTGAACACCGGGGAGCTGTTTTTT	CASSFLAGLNTGELFF